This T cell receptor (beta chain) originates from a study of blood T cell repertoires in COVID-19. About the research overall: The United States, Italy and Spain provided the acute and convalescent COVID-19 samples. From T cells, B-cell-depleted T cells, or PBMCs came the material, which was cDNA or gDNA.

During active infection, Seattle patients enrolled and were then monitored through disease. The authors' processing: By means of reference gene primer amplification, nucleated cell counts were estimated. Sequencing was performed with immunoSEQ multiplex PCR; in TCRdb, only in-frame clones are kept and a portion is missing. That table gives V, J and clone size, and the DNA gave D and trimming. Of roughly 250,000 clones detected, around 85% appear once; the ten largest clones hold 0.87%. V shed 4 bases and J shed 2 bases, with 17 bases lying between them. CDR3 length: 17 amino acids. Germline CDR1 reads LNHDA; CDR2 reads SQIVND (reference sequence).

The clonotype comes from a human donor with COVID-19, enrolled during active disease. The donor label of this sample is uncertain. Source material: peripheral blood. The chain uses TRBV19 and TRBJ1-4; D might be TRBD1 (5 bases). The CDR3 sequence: CASSSRPTRGTNEKLFF. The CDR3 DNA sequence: TGTGCCAGTAGTAGCCGGCCAACTCGGGGGACTAATGAAAAACTGTTTTTT.